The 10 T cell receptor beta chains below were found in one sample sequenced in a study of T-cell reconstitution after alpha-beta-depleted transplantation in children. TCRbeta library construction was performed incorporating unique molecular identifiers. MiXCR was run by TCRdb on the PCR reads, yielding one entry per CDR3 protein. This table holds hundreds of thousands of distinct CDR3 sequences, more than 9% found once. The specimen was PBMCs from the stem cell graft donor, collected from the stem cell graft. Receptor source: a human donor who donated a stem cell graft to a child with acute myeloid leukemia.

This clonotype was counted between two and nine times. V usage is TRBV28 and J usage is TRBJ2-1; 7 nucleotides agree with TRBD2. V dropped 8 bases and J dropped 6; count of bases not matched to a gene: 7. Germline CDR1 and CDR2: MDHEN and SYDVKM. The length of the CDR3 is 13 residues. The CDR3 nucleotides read TGTGCCAGCGAATCGGGGGAGGGCAATGAGCAGTTCTTC. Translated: CASESGEGNEQFF.

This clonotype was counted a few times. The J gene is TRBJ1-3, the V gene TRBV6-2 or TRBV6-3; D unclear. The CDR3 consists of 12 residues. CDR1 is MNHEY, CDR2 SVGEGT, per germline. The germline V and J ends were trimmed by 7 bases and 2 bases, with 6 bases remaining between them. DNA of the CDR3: TGTGCCAGCATGGACCCTGGAAACACCATATATTTT. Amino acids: CASMDPGNTIYF.

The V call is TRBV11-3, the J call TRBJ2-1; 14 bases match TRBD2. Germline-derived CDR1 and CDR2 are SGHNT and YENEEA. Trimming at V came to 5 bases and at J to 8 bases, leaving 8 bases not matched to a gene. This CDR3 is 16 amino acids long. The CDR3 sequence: CASSPPGLAGEDEQFF. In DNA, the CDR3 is TGTGCCAGCAGCCCCCCGGGACTAGCGGGAGAGGATGAGCAGTTCTTC.

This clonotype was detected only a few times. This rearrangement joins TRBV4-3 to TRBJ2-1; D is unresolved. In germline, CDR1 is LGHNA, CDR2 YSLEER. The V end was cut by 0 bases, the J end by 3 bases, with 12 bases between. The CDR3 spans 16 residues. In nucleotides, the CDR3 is TGCGCCAGCAGCCAAGAGAGTGGTCCGGGCTACAATGAGCAGTTCTTC. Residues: CASSQESGPGYNEQFF.

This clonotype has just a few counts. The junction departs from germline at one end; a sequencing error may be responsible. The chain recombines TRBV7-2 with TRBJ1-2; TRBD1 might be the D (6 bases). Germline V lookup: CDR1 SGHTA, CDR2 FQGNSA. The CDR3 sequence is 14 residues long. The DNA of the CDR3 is TGTGCCAGCAACTTAGGGCACAGGGATAATGGCTACACCTTC. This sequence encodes CASNLGHRDNGYTF. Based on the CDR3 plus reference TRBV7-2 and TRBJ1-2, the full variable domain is GAGVSQSPSNKVTEKGKDVELRCDPISGHTALYWYRQSLGQGLEFLIYFQGNSAPDKSGLPSDRFSAERTGGSVSTLTIQRTQQEDSAVYLCASNLGHRDNGYTFGSGTRLTVV.

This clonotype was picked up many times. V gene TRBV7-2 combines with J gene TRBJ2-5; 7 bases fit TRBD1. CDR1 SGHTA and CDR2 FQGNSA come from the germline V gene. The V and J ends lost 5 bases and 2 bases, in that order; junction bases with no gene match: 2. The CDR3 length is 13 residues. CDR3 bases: TGTGCCAGCAGCCGGGACAGTCAAGAGACCCAGTACTTC. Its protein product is CASSRDSQETQYF.

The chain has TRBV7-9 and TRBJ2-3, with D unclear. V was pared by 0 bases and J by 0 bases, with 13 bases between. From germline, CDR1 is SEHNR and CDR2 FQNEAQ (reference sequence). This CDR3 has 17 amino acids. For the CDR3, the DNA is TGTGCCAGCAGCTTAGCGGACGGCGGAGTCAGCACAGATACGCAGTATTTT. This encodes CASSLADGGVSTDTQYF. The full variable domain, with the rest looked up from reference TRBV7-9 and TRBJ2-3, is DTGVSQNPRHKITKRGQNVTFRCDPISEHNRLYWYRQTLGQGPEFLTYFQNEAQLEKSRLLSDRFSAERPKGSFSTLEIQRTEQGDSAMYLCASSLADGGVSTDTQYFGPGTRLTVL.

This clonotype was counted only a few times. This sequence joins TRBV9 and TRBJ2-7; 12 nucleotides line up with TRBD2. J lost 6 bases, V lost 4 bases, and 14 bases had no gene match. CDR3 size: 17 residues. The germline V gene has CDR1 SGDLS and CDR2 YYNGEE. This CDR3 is CASSPQTSGSPLSEQYF. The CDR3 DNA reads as TGTGCCAGCAGCCCACAGACTAGCGGGAGCCCCCTCAGCGAGCAGTACTTC.

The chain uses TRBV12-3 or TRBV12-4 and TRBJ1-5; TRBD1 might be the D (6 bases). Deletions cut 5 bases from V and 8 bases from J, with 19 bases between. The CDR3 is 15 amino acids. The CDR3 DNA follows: TGTGCCAGCAGTACCACCGGGACACCTCGGGAGCCCCAGCATTTT. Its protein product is CASSTTGTPREPQHF.

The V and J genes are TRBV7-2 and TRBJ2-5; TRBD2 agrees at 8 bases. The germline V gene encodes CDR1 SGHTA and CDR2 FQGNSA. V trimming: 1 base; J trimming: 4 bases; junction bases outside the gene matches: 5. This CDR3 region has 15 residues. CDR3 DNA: TGTGCCAGCAGCTTAGACGGGAGGGCCATAGAGACCCAGTACTTC. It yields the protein CASSLDGRAIETQYF.